This T cell receptor (beta chain) stems from a study of T cells in Graves' hyperthyroidism and ophthalmopathy. Notes on the study in general: Blood shared most expanded thyroid clonotypes above 0.001.

With regard to this clonotype: Its matching antigen is unknown.

The investigators amplified TCR beta CDR3 regions from RNA transcripts. First-round RT-PCR targeting the TCR CDR3 was performed with the HTBI primer set. Using its own MiXCR run on the multiplex PCR reads, TCRdb lists one record per CDR3 protein. This sample yields approximately 560,000 distinct CDR3 sequences, of which under 60% are seen a single time; just over 8% belongs to the top ten. Material for sequencing was peripheral blood or thyroid tissue (not recorded which). The clonotype originates from a woman aged 18-30 years with Graves' hyperthyroidism.

CDR3 nucleotides: TGCAGCCGGGTGGGGTTGATCCATGGCTACACCTTC. It codes for CSRVGLIHGYTF. This chain joins TRBV29-1 and TRBJ1-2; D is unresolved. The ends were cut back, 8 bases at V and 6 bases at J, with 16 bases in the middle. The CDR3 has 12 amino acids. Germline V gives CDR1 SQVTM, CDR2 ANQGSEA.